This T cell receptor (beta chain) was sequenced in a study of blood T cell repertoires in COVID-19. Study summary: Samples came from the United States, Italy and Spain, spanning acute and convalescent COVID-19.

The data were produced by immunoSEQ multiplex PCR, yet TCRdb's version contains in-frame clones alone and is incomplete. The sample comprises 25,000 to 35,000 clones, about 90% of which are singletons, and around 2.5% rests with the top ten. The CDR3 sequence is 15 residues long. Germline V gene sequence: CDR1 SGHTA, CDR2 FQGNSA. The V segment lost 2 bases and the J segment 4 bases; nucleotides outside the gene matches: 3. The source material was peripheral blood. The gene calls are TRBV7-2 and TRBJ2-3, with 10 bases matching TRBD1. This clonotype originated in a man aged 45-65 years with active COVID-19. The CDR3 reads CASSLLGTGADTQYF. CDR3 sequence (DNA): TGTGCCAGCAGCTTACTTGGGACAGGGGCAGATACGCAGTATTTT.